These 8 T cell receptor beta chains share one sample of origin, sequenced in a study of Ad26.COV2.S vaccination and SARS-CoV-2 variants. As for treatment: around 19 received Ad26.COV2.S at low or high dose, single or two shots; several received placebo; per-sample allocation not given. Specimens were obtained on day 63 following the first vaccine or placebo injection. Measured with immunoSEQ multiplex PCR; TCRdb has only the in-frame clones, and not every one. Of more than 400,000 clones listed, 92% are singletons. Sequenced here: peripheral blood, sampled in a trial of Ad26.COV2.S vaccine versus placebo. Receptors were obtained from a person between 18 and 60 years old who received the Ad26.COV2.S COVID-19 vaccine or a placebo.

The CDR3 spells CASSYAFLDGVSGNTIYF. CDR3 coding DNA: TGTGCCAGCAGTTACGCATTTCTCGACGGAGTCTCTGGAAACACCATATATTTT. The rearrangement joins TRBV6-2 or TRBV6-3 to TRBJ1-3; D is undetermined. Trimming removed 2 bases from V and 0 bases from J, with 17 bases in between. In germline, CDR1 is MNHEY, CDR2 SVGEGT. The CDR3 loop spans 18 amino acids.

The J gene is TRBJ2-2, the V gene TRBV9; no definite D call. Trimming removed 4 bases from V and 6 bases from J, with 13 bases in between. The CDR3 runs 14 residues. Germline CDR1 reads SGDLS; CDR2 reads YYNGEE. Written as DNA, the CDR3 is TGTGCCAGCAGCCCCCCTAGGGTTCCCGGGGAGCTGTTTTTT. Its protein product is CASSPPRVPGELFF.

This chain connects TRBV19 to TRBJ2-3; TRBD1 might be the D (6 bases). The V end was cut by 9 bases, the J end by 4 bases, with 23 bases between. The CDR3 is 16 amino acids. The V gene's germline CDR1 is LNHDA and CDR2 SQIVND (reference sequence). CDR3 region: CASGRQDLGKSDTQYF. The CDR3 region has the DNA TGTGCCAGCGGCAGACAGGATCTAGGAAAGTCAGATACGCAGTATTTT.

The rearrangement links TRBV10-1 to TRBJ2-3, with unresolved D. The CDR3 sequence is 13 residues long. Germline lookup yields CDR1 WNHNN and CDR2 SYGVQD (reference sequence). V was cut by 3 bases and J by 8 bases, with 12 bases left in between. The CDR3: CASSDPPGSTQYF. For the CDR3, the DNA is TGCGCCAGCAGTGATCCACCAGGCTCTACGCAGTATTTT.

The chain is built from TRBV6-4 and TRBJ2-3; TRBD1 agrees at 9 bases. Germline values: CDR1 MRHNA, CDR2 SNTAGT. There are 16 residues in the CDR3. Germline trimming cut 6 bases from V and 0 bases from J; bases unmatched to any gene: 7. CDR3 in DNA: TGTGCCAGCAGCGAAGTGGGGACAGGGAGCACAGATACGCAGTATTTT. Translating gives CASSEVGTGSTDTQYF.

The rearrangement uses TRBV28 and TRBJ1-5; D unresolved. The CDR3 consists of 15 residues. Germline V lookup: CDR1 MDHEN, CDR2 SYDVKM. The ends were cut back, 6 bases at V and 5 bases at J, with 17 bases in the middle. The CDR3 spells CASRIGGFRDQPQHF. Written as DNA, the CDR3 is TGTGCCAGCAGGATTGGAGGGTTTAGGGATCAGCCCCAGCATTTT.

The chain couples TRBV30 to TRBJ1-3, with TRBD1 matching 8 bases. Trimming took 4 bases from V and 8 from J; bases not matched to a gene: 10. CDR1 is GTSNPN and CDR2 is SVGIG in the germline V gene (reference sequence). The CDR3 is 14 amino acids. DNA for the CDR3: TGTGCCTGGAAGCCGACAGGGGCAGTTCACACCATATATTTT. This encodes CAWKPTGAVHTIYF.

The CDR3 sequence is CASSRQGGQPQHF. The CDR3 DNA is TGTGCCAGCAGCCGACAGGGGGGGCAGCCCCAGCATTTT. This sequence joins TRBV3-1 (or the pseudogene TRBV3-2) and TRBJ1-5; 9 bases agree with TRBD1. CDR1 and CDR2 (germline): LGHDT, YNNKEL (reference sequence). Losses at the gene ends were 4 bases for V and 7 bases for J; bases not matched to a gene: 2. The CDR3 sequence is 13 residues long.